This T cell receptor (beta chain) was identified during a study of blood T cell repertoires in COVID-19. As for the study in general: PBMCs, B-cell-depleted T cells, or T cells provided the cDNA or gDNA that made up the material.

Authors' processing steps: The assay estimated nucleated cells by amplifying reference gene primers. TCRdb's copy holds only in-frame clones and misses some; the assay was immunoSEQ multiplex PCR. That table is the source of V, J and clone size, and D and trimming were worked out from the DNA. The data contain roughly 34,000 clones, around 91% of them seen just once; the ten biggest clones take up roughly a fifth. This CDR3 region has 19 residues. J lost 0 bases, V lost 4 bases, and 16 bases had no gene match. Germline values: CDR1 SGHRS, CDR2 YFSETQ. This chain joins TRBV5-1 and TRBJ1-2, with 9 bases identical to TRBD1. This TCR came from a man older than 75 with acute or convalescent COVID-19. Sequenced input: peripheral blood. The CDR3 bases are TGCGCCAGCAGCCAGGGACAGGGAAGCCTGTTGGGTACTAACTATGGCTACACCTTC. Amino acid sequence: CASSQGQGSLLGTNYGYTF.